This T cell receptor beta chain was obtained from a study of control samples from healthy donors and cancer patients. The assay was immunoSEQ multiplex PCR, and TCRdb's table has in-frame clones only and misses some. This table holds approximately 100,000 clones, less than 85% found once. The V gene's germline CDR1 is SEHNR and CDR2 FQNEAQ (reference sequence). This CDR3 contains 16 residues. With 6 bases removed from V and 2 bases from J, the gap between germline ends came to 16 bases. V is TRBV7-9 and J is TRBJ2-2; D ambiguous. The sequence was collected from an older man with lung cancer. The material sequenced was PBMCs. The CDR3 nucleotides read TGTGCCAGCAGTTCTAAACCGGTAGTTAACACCGGGGAGCTGTTTTTT. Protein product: CASSSKPVVNTGELFF. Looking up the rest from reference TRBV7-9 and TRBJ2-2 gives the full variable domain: DTGVSQNPRHKITKRGQNVTFRCDPISEHNRLYWYRQTLGQGPEFLTYFQNEAQLEKSRLLSDRFSAERPKGSFSTLEIQRTEQGDSAMYLCASSSKPVVNTGELFFGEGSRLTVL.